The 8 T cell receptor beta chains reported below all come from one sample, sequenced in a study of T cells expressing NK-cell markers. TCRdb re-called the 5' RACE reads; every CDR3 protein appears as one record, without DNA. The sample data list 5,500 to 7,500 distinct CDR3 sequences. The sample was blood T cells: a sorted CD56 or NKG2C T cell subset, CD4+ or CD8+ T cells, or bulk PBMC T cells (not recorded which). The source is a man aged 18-70 years in good health.

The J gene is TRBJ2-1, the V gene TRBV6-4; without DNA, the TCRdb call of TRBD2 cannot be checked. Germline CDR1 reads MRHNA; CDR2 reads SNTAGT. The CDR3 sequence is 15 residues long. Here the CDR3 reads CASTPTSGDINEQFF.

V usage is TRBV5-1 and J usage is TRBJ1-2; TCRdb's D gene call, TRBD1, goes unchecked for lack of DNA. The CDR3 is 14 residues long. Germline V gene data show CDR1 as SGHRS and CDR2 as YFSETQ. CDR3 loop: CASRLQGGVYGYTF. Based on the CDR3 plus reference TRBV5-1 and TRBJ1-2, the full variable domain is KAGVTQTPRYLIKTRGQQVTLSCSPISGHRSVSWYQQTPGQGLQFLFEYFSETQRNKGNFPGRFSGRQFSNSRSEMNVSTLELGDSALYLCASRLQGGVYGYTFGSGTRLTVV.

The chain links TRBV2 to TRBJ2-7; TCRdb calls TRBD1, which cannot be checked without DNA. The germline gives CDR1 SNHLY, CDR2 FYNNEI. The CDR3 covers 15 residues. This CDR3 reads CASSVSQGGPYEQYF.

The chain uses TRBV7-8 and TRBJ2-7; no DNA is available, so the TRBD2 call from TCRdb remains unchecked. Germline-derived CDR1 and CDR2 are SGHVS and FQNEAQ. The CDR3 is 14 amino acids. CDR3 amino acids: CASSLGAPQDEQYF.

The chain is built from TRBV11-1 and TRBJ2-5; TCRdb gives TRBD2 as the D gene, but with no DNA this cannot be confirmed. CDR3 length equals 16 residues. Germline loops: CDR1 SGHAT, CDR2 FQDESV (reference sequence). The CDR3 loop reads CASSLGLAGPQETQYF.

The chain couples TRBV20-1 to TRBJ2-7; TCRdb selects TRBD1, and the lack of DNA leaves this call unchecked. The CDR3 spans 13 residues. The V gene's germline CDR1 is DFQATT and CDR2 SNEGSKA (reference sequence). The CDR3 loop reads CSGVHDRDYEQYF.

The chain recombines TRBV7-3 with TRBJ1-1; TCRdb proposes TRBD1, but this gene call is untestable without DNA. The CDR3 runs to 13 residues. Germline CDR1 SGHTA, CDR2 FQGTGA. Here the CDR3 reads CASGTGRNTEAFF. The variable domain in full, with the rest retrieved from reference TRBV7-3 and TRBJ1-1, is GAGVSQTPSNKVTEKGKYVELRCDPISGHTALYWYRQSLGQGPEFLIYFQGTGAADDSGLPNDRFFAVRPEGSVSTLKIQRTERGDSAVYLCASGTGRNTEAFFGQGTRLTVV.

The chain uses TRBV6-4 and TRBJ2-3; no DNA is available, so the TRBD2 call from TCRdb remains unchecked. The CDR3 runs 15 residues. Looked up from germline, CDR1 is MRHNA and CDR2 is SNTAGT. CDR3 amino acids: CASSALAGASDTQYF.